This T cell receptor (beta chain) was identified during a study of blood T cells in healthy people across ages. This clonotype came up a few times. Its antigen remains unknown. Study-wide results and limits: TCR beta diversity per million T cells fell roughly linearly with age. Researchers deemed the diversity estimates from one million T cells underestimates. Long-lived donors exceeded aged donors in naive CD4+ cells and diversity.

Donors were healthy Caucasian individuals from Russia aged about 6 to 90. Together with a sample-barcoded 5' primer, a J-beta primer mix was included in a second PCR lasting roughly 6 to 12 cycles. TCRdb ran MiXCR on the 5' RACE reads and lists one entry per CDR3 protein. Of about 1 million distinct CDR3 sequences listed, more than 35% were seen once; the top ten hold approximately 17%. The TCR originated in a woman in her sixties in good health. The sample consisted of blood.

The chain's CDR3 is CASRETSGSQNIQYF. CDR3 DNA: TGTGCCAGCAGGGAGACTAGCGGGAGCCAAAACATTCAGTACTTC. This chain joins TRBV28 and TRBJ2-4, with TRBD2 matching 12 bases. CDR1 MDHEN and CDR2 SYDVKM come from the germline V gene. The CDR3 runs to 15 residues. Germline trimming cut 6 bases from V and 5 bases from J; bases unmatched to any gene: 5. The full variable domain, completed using reference TRBV28 and TRBJ2-4, is DVKVTQSSRYLVKRTGEKVFLECVQDMDHENMFWYRQDPGLGLRLIYFSYDVKMKEKGDIPEGYSVSREKKERFSLILESASTNQTSMYLCASRETSGSQNIQYFGAGTRLSVL.